The entry below gives a single T cell receptor beta chain sequence along with its context. Its antigen is still unknown. The data originate from a study of T cells expressing NK-cell markers. Overall study context: Sequencing covered eight donors, seven HCMV-seropositive and one seronegative.

Findings and caveats of the study: Once again these clonotypes came out on top in the CD3+CD56-NKG2C+ fraction of several donors.

This CDR3 contains 16 residues. The cDNA for TCR beta came from 5'RACE template switching with UMIs. For each CDR3 protein, TCRdb gives one entry from its re-call of the 5' RACE reads, without DNA. The sample has 350,000 to 450,000 distinct CDR3 sequences; the top ten hold around 5.3%. The sequenced sample consisted of blood T cells: a sorted CD56 or NKG2C T cell subset, CD4+ or CD8+ T cells, or bulk PBMC T cells (not recorded which). The chain joins TRBV21-1 to TRBJ2-3. TRBV21-1 is a pseudogene locus. This sequence was found in a man aged 18-69 years in good health. The CDR3 sequence: CASSKGRRGGTDTQYF.